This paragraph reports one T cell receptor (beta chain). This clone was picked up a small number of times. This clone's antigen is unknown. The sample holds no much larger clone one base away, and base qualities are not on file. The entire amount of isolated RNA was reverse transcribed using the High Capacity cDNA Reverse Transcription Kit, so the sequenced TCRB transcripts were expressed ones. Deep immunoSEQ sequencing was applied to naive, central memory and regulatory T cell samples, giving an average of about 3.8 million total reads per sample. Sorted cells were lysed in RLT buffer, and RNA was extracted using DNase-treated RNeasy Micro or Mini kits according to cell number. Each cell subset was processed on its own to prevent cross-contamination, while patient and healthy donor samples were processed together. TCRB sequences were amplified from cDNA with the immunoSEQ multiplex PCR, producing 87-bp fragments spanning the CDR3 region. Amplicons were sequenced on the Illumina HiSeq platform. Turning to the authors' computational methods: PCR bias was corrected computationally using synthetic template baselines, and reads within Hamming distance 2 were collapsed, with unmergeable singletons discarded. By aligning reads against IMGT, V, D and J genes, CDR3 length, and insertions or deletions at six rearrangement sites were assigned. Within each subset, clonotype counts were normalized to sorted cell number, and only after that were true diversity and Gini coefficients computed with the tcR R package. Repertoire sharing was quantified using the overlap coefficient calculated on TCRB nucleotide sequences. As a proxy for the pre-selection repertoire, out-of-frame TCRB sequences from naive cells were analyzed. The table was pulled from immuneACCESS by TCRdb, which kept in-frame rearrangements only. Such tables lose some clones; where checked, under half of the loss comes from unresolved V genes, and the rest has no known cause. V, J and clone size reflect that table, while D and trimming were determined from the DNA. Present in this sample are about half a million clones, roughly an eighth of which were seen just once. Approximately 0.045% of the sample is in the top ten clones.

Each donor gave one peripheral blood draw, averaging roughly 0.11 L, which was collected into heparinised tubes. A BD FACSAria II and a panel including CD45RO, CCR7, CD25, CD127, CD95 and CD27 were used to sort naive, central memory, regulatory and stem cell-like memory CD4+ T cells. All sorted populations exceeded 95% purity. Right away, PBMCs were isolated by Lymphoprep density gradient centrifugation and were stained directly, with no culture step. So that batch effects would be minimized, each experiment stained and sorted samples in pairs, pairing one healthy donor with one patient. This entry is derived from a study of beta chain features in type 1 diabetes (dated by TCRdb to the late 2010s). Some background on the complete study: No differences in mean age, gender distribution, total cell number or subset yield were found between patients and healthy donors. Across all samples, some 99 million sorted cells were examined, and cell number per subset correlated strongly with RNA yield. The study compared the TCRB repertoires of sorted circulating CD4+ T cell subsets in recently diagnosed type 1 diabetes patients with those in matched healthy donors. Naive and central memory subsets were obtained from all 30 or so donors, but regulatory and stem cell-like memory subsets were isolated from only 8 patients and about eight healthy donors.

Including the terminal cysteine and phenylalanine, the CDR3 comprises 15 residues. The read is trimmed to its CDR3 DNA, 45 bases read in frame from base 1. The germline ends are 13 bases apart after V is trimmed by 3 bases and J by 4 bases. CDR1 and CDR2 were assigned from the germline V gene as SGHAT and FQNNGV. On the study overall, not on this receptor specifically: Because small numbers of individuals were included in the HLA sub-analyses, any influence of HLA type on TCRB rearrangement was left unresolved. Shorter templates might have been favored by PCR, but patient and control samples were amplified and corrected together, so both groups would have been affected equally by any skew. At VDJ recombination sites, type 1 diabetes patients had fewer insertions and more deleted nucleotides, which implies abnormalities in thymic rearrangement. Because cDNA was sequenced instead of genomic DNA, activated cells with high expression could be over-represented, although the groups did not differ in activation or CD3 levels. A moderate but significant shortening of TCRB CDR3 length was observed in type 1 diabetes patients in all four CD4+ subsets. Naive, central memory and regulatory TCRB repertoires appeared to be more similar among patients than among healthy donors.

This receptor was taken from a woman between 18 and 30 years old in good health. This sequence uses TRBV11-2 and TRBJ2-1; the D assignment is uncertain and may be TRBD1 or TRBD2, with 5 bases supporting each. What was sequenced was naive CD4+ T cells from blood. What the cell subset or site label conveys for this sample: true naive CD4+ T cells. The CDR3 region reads CASSFRGPGYNEQFF. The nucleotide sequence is TGTGCCAGCAGCTTCCGGGGCCCGGGGTACAATGAGCAGTTCTTC.